This paragraph reports one TCR beta chain. As yet, its antigen is unknown. This record comes from a study of T cell responses to AZD1222 COVID-19 vaccine. Study overall: Pooling covered second doses at about 4 or about 12 weeks.

Study results and limitations: Repertoire collection took place solely once the T cell response had peaked. The span of vaccine-associated CD4 TCRs extended across spike, with dominance at 160-218 and 743-854.

The CDR3 is made up of 14 amino acids. Losses at the gene ends were 8 bases for V and 5 bases for J; bases not matched to a gene: 11. Germline V gene data show CDR1 as LNHDA and CDR2 as SQIVND (reference sequence). Assay used: immunoSEQ multiplex PCR; TCRdb lists only in-frame clones, some missing. The table lists tens of thousands of clones, 89% of them singletons. The clonotype was recovered from an adult in good health. The chain couples TRBV19 to TRBJ1-2; 7 bases align to TRBD1. Source: peripheral blood, taken on day 0 of AZD1222 vaccination. The CDR3 spells CASSRQGSSYGYTF. The CDR3 DNA reads TGTGCCAGTTCAAGACAGGGAAGTTCGTATGGCTACACCTTC.